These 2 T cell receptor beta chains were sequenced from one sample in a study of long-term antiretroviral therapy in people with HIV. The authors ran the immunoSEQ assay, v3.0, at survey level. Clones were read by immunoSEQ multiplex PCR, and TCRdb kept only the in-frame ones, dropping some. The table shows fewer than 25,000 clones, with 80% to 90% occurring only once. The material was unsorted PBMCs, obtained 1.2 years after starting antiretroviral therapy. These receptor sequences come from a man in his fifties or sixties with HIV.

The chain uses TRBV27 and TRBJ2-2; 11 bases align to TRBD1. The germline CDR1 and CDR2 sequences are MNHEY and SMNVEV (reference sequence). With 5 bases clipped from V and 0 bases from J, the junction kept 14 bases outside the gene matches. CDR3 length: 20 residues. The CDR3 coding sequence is TGTGCCAGCAGTCCCCAGCGGACAGGGGGCCATATATCGAACACCGGGGAGCTGTTTTTT. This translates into CASSPQRTGGHISNTGELFF.

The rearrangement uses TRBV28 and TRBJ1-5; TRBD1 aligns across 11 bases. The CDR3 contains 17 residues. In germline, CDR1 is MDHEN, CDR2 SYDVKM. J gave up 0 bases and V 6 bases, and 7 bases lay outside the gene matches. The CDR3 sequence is CASSLGQGAGSNQPQHF. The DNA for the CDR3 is TGTGCCAGCAGCCTTGGACAGGGGGCAGGTAGCAATCAGCCCCAGCATTTT.